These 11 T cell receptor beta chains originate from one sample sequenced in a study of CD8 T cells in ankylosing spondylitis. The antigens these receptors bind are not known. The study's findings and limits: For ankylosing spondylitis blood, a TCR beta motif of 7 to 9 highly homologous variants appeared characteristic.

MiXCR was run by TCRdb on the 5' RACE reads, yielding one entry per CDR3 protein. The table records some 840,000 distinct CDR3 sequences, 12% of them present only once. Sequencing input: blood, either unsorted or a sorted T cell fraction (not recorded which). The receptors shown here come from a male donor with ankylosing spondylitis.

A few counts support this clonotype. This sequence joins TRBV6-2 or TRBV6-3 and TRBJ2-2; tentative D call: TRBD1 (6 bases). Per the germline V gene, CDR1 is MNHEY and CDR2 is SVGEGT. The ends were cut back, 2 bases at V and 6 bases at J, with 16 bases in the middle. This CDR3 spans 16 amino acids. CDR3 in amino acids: CASSYPTGFGAGELFF. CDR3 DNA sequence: TGTGCCAGCAGTTACCCCACAGGGTTTGGTGCCGGGGAGCTGTTTTTT.

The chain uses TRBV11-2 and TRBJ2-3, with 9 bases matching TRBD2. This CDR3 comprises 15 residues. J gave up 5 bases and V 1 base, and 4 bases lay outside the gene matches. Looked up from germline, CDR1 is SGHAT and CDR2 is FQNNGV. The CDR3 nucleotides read TGTGCCAGCAGCTTAGCTCTAGCGGGGTTAGATACGCAGTATTTT. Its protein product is CASSLALAGLDTQYF. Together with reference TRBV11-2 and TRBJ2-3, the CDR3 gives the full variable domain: EAGVAQSPRYKIIEKRQSVAFWCNPISGHATLYWYQQILGQGPKLLIQFQNNGVVDDSQLPKDRFSAERLKGVDSTLKIQPAKLEDSAVYLCASSLALAGLDTQYFGPGTRLTVL.

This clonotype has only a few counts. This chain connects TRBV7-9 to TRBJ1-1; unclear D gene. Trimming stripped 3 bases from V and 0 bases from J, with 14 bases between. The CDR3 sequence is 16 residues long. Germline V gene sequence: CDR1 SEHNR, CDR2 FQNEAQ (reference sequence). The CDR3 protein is CASSFRELNMNTEAFF. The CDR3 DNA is TGTGCCAGCAGCTTCCGGGAGTTAAACATGAACACTGAAGCTTTCTTT.

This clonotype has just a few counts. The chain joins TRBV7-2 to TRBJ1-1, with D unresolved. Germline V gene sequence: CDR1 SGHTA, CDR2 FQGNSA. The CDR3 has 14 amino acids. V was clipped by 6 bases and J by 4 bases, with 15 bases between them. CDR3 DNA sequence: TGTGCCAGCAGTCAGCAGGAGCTGAGCACTGAAGCTTTCTTT. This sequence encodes CASSQQELSTEAFF.

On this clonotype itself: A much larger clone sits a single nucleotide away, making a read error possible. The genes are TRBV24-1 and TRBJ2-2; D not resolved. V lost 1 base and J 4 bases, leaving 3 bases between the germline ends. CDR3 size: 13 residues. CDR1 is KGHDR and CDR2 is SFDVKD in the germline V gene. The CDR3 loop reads CATSDFTTGELFF. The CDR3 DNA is TGTGCCACCAGTGATTTCACCACCGGGGAGCTGTTTTTT.

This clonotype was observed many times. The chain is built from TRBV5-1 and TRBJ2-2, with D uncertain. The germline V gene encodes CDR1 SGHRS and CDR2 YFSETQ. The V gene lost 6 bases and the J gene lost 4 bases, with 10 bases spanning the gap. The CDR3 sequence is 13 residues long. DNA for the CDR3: TGCGCCAGCATGTGGTCACGCACCGGGGAGCTGTTTTTT. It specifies CASMWSRTGELFF.

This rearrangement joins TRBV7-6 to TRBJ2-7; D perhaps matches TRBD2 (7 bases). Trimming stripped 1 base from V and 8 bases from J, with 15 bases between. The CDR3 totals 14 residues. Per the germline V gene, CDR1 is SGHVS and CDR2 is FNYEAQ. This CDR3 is CASSLEGGGKQQYF. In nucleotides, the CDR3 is TGTGCCAGCAGCTTAGAGGGGGGAGGGAAGCAGCAGTACTTC.

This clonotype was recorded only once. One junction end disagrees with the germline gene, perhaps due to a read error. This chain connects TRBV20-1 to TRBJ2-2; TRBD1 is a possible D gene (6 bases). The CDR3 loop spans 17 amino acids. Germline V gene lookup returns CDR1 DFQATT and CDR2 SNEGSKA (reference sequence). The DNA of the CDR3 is TGCTGTGCTAGGGGCGCAGGGGAGAGATCGAACACCGGGGAGCTGTTTTTT. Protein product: CCARGAGERSNTGELFF.

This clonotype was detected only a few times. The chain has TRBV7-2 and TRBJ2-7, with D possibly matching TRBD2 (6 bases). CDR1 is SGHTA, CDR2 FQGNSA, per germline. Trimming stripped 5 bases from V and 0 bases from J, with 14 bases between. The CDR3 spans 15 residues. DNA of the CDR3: TGTGCCAGCAGCCCCGGGGCGGGACGCTCCTACGAGCAGTACTTC. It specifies CASSPGAGRSYEQYF.

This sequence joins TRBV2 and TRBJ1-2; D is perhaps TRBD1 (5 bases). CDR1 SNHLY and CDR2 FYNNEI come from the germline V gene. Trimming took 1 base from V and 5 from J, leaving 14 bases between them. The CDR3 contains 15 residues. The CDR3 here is CASSEVFGTAYGYTF. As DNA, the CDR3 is TGTGCCAGCAGTGAAGTATTTGGGACGGCTTATGGCTACACCTTC.

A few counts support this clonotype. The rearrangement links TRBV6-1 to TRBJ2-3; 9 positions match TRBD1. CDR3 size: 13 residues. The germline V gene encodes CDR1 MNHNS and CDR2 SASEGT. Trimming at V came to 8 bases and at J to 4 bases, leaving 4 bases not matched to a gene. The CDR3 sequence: CASGTGWADTQYF. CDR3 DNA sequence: TGTGCCAGCGGGACAGGGTGGGCAGATACGCAGTATTTT.